The subject of this entry is one T cell receptor (beta chain). This entry comes from a study of blood T cell repertoires in COVID-19. At the level of the study: Samples came from the United States, Italy and Spain, spanning acute and convalescent COVID-19. T cells, B-cell-depleted T cells, or PBMCs provided the cDNA or gDNA that served as material.

The V and J ends lost 4 bases and 7 bases respectively, with 16 bases between them. The CDR3 is 14 residues long. Germline-derived CDR1 and CDR2 are MNHEY and SMNVEV (reference sequence). Per the original data handling: By means of reference gene primer amplification, nucleated cell counts were estimated. TCRdb keeps only in-frame clones here, not all; method: immunoSEQ multiplex PCR. The V and J calls and clone size were taken over from that table, and D and trimming were inferred from the DNA. The data hold 95,000 to 150,000 clones, with around 86% observed a single time. The TCR sequence derives from a man between 40 and 49 years old with acute or convalescent COVID-19. Sequencing was performed on peripheral blood. The chain carries TRBV27 and TRBJ1-1; D gene ambiguous. The CDR3: CASSSLWTAFEAFF. CDR3 coding DNA: TGTGCCAGCAGTTCCCTTTGGACTGCATTTGAAGCTTTCTTT.